The table lists the clone carrying this T cell receptor beta chain with many counts. What it binds is unknown. CDR3 length: 12 residues. Trimming cost V 5 bases and J 6 bases, with 11 bases left between them. Germline assignment: CDR1 MDHEN and CDR2 SYDVKM. These data originate in a study of neurological immune-mediated disorders. Whole-study results and caveats: No CDR3 amino acid sequences were shared by expanded clones across subjects, suggesting private repertoires in all groups. HTLV-1-associated myelopathy showed the most TCR clonal expansion; multiple sclerosis the least, below healthy controls.

With 10-nucleotide random UMIs, 5'RACE was used to make the cDNA. TCRdb passed the 5' RACE reads through MiXCR, listing each CDR3 protein once. Here the sample spans 81,000 or so distinct CDR3 sequences, about 12% being singletons. Time point here: longitudinal time-point 2. Libraries used 2 million unsorted PBMCs kept frozen in RNAlater. V and J are TRBV28 and TRBJ2-7; D unresolved. The sequence was collected from a female donor with HTLV-1-associated myelopathy (HAM/TSP). The specimen sequenced was PBMCs. CDR3 DNA sequence: TGTGCCAGCAGTGAGGCGTGGGGCGAGCAGTACTTC. It specifies CASSEAWGEQYF.